Presented here are 29 T cell receptor beta chains from one specimen sequenced in a study of graft-versus-host responses after intestinal transplantation. Generated by immunoSEQ multiplex PCR, the TCRdb table keeps only in-frame clones and is missing some. Of almost 85,000 clones listed, 91% are singletons. These receptors' targets are unknown. The sample consisted of unstimulated CD4+ T cells sorted from spleen or lymph node cells, taken before intestinal transplant. These receptors all stem from a human donor who received an intestinal transplant.

This clone was counted a single time. The chain employs TRBV7-7 and TRBJ1-1; D is unclear. Germline-derived CDR1 and CDR2 are SSHAT and FNYEAQ (reference sequence). The V and J ends lost 4 bases and 0 bases respectively, with 6 bases between them. CDR3 size: 13 residues. The CDR3 DNA sequence: TGTGCCAGCAGCTCGCGGTTGAACACTGAAGCTTTCTTT. Translating it yields CASSSRLNTEAFF.

J is TRBJ2-2 and V is TRBV2; D not certain. The V gene lost 5 bases and the J gene lost 0 bases, with 7 bases spanning the gap. This CDR3 is 14 amino acids long. Germline values: CDR1 SNHLY, CDR2 FYNNEI. CDR3 sequence: CASSQVANTGELFF. In DNA form, the CDR3 reads TGTGCCAGCAGTCAGGTCGCGAACACCGGGGAGCTGTTTTTT.

The chain combines TRBV30 with TRBJ1-2; 8 bases fit TRBD1. After removal of 0 bases from V and 2 bases from J, the junction contained 11 bases not matched to a gene. Germline values: CDR1 GTSNPN, CDR2 SVGIG (reference sequence). The CDR3 length is 17 residues. CDR3 region: CAWSVLPGQASNYGYTF. The CDR3, as DNA: TGTGCCTGGAGTGTCCTACCGGGACAGGCTTCAAACTATGGCTACACCTTC.

This rearrangement joins TRBV7-9 to TRBJ1-4, with TRBD1 matching 9 bases. Looked up from germline, CDR1 is SEHNR and CDR2 is FQNEAQ (reference sequence). V gave up 5 bases and J gave up 8 bases; unmatched junction bases: 3. CDR3 length: 13 residues. As DNA, the CDR3 is TGTGCCAGCAGCCGGGGACAGGGAGAAAAACTGTTTTTT. Its protein product is CASSRGQGEKLFF. The complete variable domain, with remaining parts taken from reference TRBV7-9 and TRBJ1-4, reads DTGVSQNPRHKITKRGQNVTFRCDPISEHNRLYWYRQTLGQGPEFLTYFQNEAQLEKSRLLSDRFSAERPKGSFSTLEIQRTEQGDSAMYLCASSRGQGEKLFFGSGTQLSVL.

The V and J genes are TRBV30 and TRBJ2-1; TRBD1 might be the D (5 bases). CDR1 GTSNPN and CDR2 SVGIG come from the germline V gene (reference sequence). The length of the CDR3 is 12 residues. Trimming removed 4 bases at V and 6 bases at J, with 10 bases between. The CDR3 loop is CAWNQGFNEQFF. CDR3 nucleotide sequence: TGTGCCTGGAATCAGGGATTCAATGAGCAGTTCTTC.

The J gene is TRBJ2-7, the V gene TRBV11-2; D not resolved. Germline V CDR1 and CDR2: SGHAT, FQNNGV. This CDR3 has 15 amino acids. V was trimmed by 5 bases and J by 0 bases, leaving 14 bases between them. The CDR3 region is CASSRDFSSSYEQYF. CDR3 DNA sequence: TGTGCCAGCAGCCGCGACTTCTCTAGCTCCTACGAGCAGTACTTC.

The rearrangement joins TRBV7-9 to TRBJ1-6; D unresolved. The V gene lost 5 bases and the J gene lost 5 bases, with 7 bases spanning the gap. Germline assignment: CDR1 SEHNR and CDR2 FQNEAQ (reference sequence). The CDR3 has 13 residues. CDR3 amino acids: CASSLRDNSPLHF. CDR3 coding DNA: TGTGCCAGCAGCCTCCGCGATAATTCACCCCTCCACTTT.

Worth noting for this clone: A junction end diverges from the germline sequence, so it may reflect a read error. The genes are TRBV30 and TRBJ2-5; 8 bases align to TRBD1. The CDR3 loop spans 12 amino acids. CDR1 is GTSNPN, CDR2 SVGIG, per germline (reference sequence). CDR3 nucleotides: TGTGCCTGGAGTGTACAGGGGGGCAATCCGGACTTC. It encodes CAWSVQGGNPDF.

The chain has TRBV30 and TRBJ2-7, with 9 bases fitting TRBD1. Unmatched junction bases numbered 2, after V lost 5 bases and J lost 3 bases. The CDR3 extends over 12 amino acids. CDR1 and CDR2 from the germline V gene are GTSNPN and SVGIG (reference sequence). The CDR3 protein is CAWGQGNYEQYF. The DNA for the CDR3 is TGTGCCTGGGGACAGGGGAACTACGAGCAGTACTTC.

The chain recombines TRBV7-9 with TRBJ1-2, with TRBD1 matching 10 bases. CDR1 is SEHNR, CDR2 FQNEAQ, per germline (reference sequence). The CDR3 loop spans 15 amino acids. The trim removed 1 base at V and 6 bases at J, leaving 5 bases unmatched. CDR3 residues: CASSLGQGARNGYTF. The CDR3 coding sequence is TGTGCCAGCAGCTTAGGACAGGGGGCTCGCAATGGCTACACCTTC.

This clone was seen once. The gene calls are TRBV19 and TRBJ1-6, with D possibly being TRBD1 (5 bases). CDR1 and CDR2 from the germline V gene are LNHDA and SQIVND (reference sequence). The CDR3 is 15 residues long. The germline V and J ends were trimmed by 3 bases and 9 bases, with 15 bases remaining between them. The CDR3 nucleotides are TGTGCCAGTAGTATGGCCAGGGCCCATGGTTCACCCCTCCACTTT. Translating it yields CASSMARAHGSPLHF.

The count of this clone is one. The chain carries TRBV29-1 and TRBJ1-3; perhaps TRBD1 as D (6 bases). The CDR3 loop spans 15 amino acids. CDR1 and CDR2 (germline): SQVTM, ANQGSEA. The V and J ends lost 7 bases and 0 bases respectively, with 16 bases between them. CDR3 bases: TGCAGCGCCCTGACAGGCATCGCCTCTGGAAACACCATATATTTT. It yields the protein CSALTGIASGNTIYF.

The V call is TRBV14, the J call TRBJ1-2, with D unresolved. From germline, CDR1 is SGHDN and CDR2 FVKESK. The CDR3 runs 16 residues. V dropped 0 bases and J dropped 3 bases, with 14 bases sitting between them. The CDR3 sequence: CASSQDQAGPYYGYTF. CDR3 nucleotide sequence: TGTGCCAGCAGCCAAGATCAGGCGGGCCCTTACTATGGCTACACCTTC.

The rearrangement links TRBV4-3 to TRBJ1-2; D possibly corresponds to TRBD1 (5 bases). This CDR3 has 14 residues. V lost 1 base, J lost 2 bases, and 8 bases lay in between. Germline assignment: CDR1 LGHNA and CDR2 YSLEER. The CDR3 region has the DNA TGCGCCAGCAGCCAAGCCACAGGAAACTATGGCTACACCTTC. Residues: CASSQATGNYGYTF.

The V and J genes are TRBV2 and TRBJ2-5; no reliable D call. Trimming pared 2 bases from V and 5 bases from J, leaving 15 bases between. Germline V gene data show CDR1 as SNHLY and CDR2 as FYNNEI. CDR3 length: 15 residues. CDR3 protein: CASSERVPGWETQYF. In DNA form, the CDR3 reads TGTGCCAGCAGTGAACGGGTCCCCGGATGGGAGACCCAGTACTTC.

The chain combines TRBV11-2 with TRBJ1-6, with D perhaps matching TRBD1 (6 bases). This CDR3 is 13 amino acids long. Germline CDR1 reads SGHAT; CDR2 reads FQNNGV. With 2 bases removed from V and 7 bases from J, the gap between germline ends came to 6 bases. CDR3 loop: CASSLTGNSPLHF. The CDR3 nucleotides are TGTGCCAGCAGCTTAACAGGGAATTCACCCCTCCACTTT.

This clone was observed a few times. At the DNA level, this CDR3 is encoded by other sequences in the same sample as well. This chain joins TRBV7-2 and TRBJ1-2, with D hard to call. Germline V CDR1 and CDR2: SGHTA, FQGNSA. V lost 1 base and J lost 8, with 8 bases in between. The CDR3 extends over 12 amino acids. The CDR3 here is CASSLVGLGYTF. The CDR3 coding sequence is TGTGCCAGCAGCTTAGTTGGGCTAGGCTACACCTTC.

The chain carries TRBV15 and TRBJ1-4; 10 nucleotides line up with TRBD1. The trim removed 1 base at V and 7 bases at J, leaving 15 bases unmatched. CDR3 length: 19 amino acids. The germline CDR1 and CDR2 sequences are LNHNV and YYDKDF (reference sequence). The CDR3 sequence: CATSRGTRQGAISTEKLFF. CDR3 nucleotides: TGTGCCACCAGCAGAGGGACCCGACAGGGGGCTATATCGACTGAAAAACTGTTTTTT.

This clone occurred once. The chain combines TRBV7-6 with TRBJ2-7; D ambiguous. Looked up from germline, CDR1 is SGHVS and CDR2 is FNYEAQ. The germline V and J ends were trimmed by 5 bases and 3 bases, with 20 bases remaining between them. This CDR3 is built from 16 residues. CDR3 residues: CASSPTGMRGFYEQYF. CDR3 sequence (DNA): TGTGCCAGCAGCCCGACTGGAATGCGAGGTTTCTACGAGCAGTACTTC.

The V call is TRBV6-5, the J call TRBJ1-3, with 8 bases that match TRBD1. The V gene's germline CDR1 is MNHEY and CDR2 SVGAGI. The CDR3 consists of 14 residues. The junction had 3 bases not matched to a gene; V was cut back by 8 bases and J by 0 bases. The CDR3 DNA sequence: TGTGCCAGCGCAGGGGGCGTCTCTGGAAACACCATATATTTT. It is translated as CASAGGVSGNTIYF.

The V call is TRBV7-9, the J call TRBJ1-2, with 9 nucleotides matching TRBD1. The V gene's germline CDR1 is SEHNR and CDR2 FQNEAQ (reference sequence). V lost 5 bases, J lost 9 bases, and 4 bases stayed unmatched. The CDR3 spans 12 residues. The CDR3 protein is CASSRDRDSYTF. The CDR3 coding sequence is TGTGCCAGCAGCCGGGACAGGGACAGCTACACCTTC.

This chain uses TRBV11-3 with TRBJ1-4; maybe TRBD1 (6 bases). Deletions cut 5 bases from V and 2 bases from J, with 9 bases between. This CDR3 contains 14 residues. Germline V lookup: CDR1 SGHNT, CDR2 YENEEA. In DNA form, the CDR3 reads TGTGCCAGCAGCCAACAGGGTACTAATGAAAAACTGTTTTTT. This sequence encodes CASSQQGTNEKLFF.

This chain uses TRBV5-3 with TRBJ1-2; 7 positions match TRBD1. TRBV5-3 is an open reading frame whose function is uncertain. The CDR3 is made up of 18 amino acids. V was clipped by 3 bases and J by 1 base; unmatched bases: 15. For the CDR3, the DNA is TGTGCCAGAAGCTCGCGCCTACTCACCGGGACAGATAACTATGGCTACACCTTC. Translating it yields CARSSRLLTGTDNYGYTF.

J is TRBJ1-2 and V is TRBV27; TRBD1 agrees at 8 bases. The CDR3 extends over 15 amino acids. Germline V gives CDR1 MNHEY, CDR2 SMNVEV (reference sequence). Trimming at V came to 5 bases and at J to 1 base, leaving 6 bases not matched to a gene. CDR3 nucleotides: TGTGCCAGCAGTCCAGGGACAGGATATAACTATGGCTACACCTTC. Protein: CASSPGTGYNYGYTF.

The sample holds a few counts of this clone. The chain is built from TRBV7-6 and TRBJ1-6; TRBD1 matches at 8 bases. V trimming: 5 bases; J trimming: 15 bases; junction bases outside the gene matches: 9. The CDR3 runs to 13 residues. Germline CDR1 reads SGHVS; CDR2 reads FNYEAQ. The CDR3 loop reads CASSQDRDGLLHF. For the CDR3, the DNA is TGTGCCAGCAGCCAGGACAGGGATGGGCTCCTCCACTTT.

The chain recombines TRBV21-1 with TRBJ2-2; the DNA was not used to check the table's D call, TRBD1. TRBV21-1 is noted as a pseudogene. The CDR3 sequence is 14 residues long. The CDR3 sequence is CASSRLRGTGELFF. CDR3 DNA: TGTGCCAGCAGCCGACTCAGGGGCACCGGGGAGCTGTTTTTT.

The chain has TRBV7-2 and TRBJ1-3, with D possibly TRBD1 on 5 matching bases. Germline V gene sequence: CDR1 SGHTA, CDR2 FQGNSA. Trimming cost V 1 base and J 4 bases, with 14 bases left between them. The CDR3 sequence is 16 residues long. Here the CDR3 DNA reads TGTGCCAGCAGCTTAGTTGGGGCAGGGTCCGGAAACACCATATATTTT. The encoded protein is CASSLVGAGSGNTIYF.

The genes are TRBV10-2 and TRBJ2-5, with TRBD1 identical over 9 bases. The last part of the DNA fits TRBJ2-7 better; the J call may be wrong. Germline V CDR1 and CDR2: WSHSY, SAAADI. This CDR3 region has 16 residues. CDR3 amino acids: CASSDSRTGVSYEQYF. The CDR3 bases are TGCGCCAGCAGCGACTCTCGGACAGGGGTCTCCTACGAGCAGTACTTC.

The chain joins TRBV18 to TRBJ2-7; TRBD1 matches 7 bases. Trimming took 3 bases from V and 2 from J; bases not matched to a gene: 7. The CDR3 consists of 15 residues. Per germline, CDR1 KGHSH and CDR2 LQKENI. This CDR3 is CASSPYRGVAYEQYF. The CDR3 bases are TGTGCCAGCTCACCGTACAGGGGAGTCGCCTACGAGCAGTACTTC.